The source of this T cell receptor (beta chain) is a study of blood T cell repertoires in COVID-19. Overall study context: Donors in the United States, Italy and Spain gave samples during acute or convalescent COVID-19. The cDNA or gDNA used as material had been derived from T cells, B-cell-depleted T cells, or PBMCs.

Remarks on this clone: This CDR3 is also generated by other DNA sequences in the sample.

The V gene's germline CDR1 is MNHEY and CDR2 SVGAGI. The ends lost 2 bases at V and 5 bases at J; junction bases unmatched: 2. The CDR3 spans 14 residues. In the original processing: Researchers report that nucleated cell counts were estimated from reference gene primer amplification. Here immunoSEQ multiplex PCR was the method, and the copy in TCRdb shows in-frame clones only, minus some. That table gives V, J and clone size, and the DNA gave D and trimming. Of some 290,000 clones listed, around 81% were seen once; the top ten hold 2.5% to 3.5%. The specimen was peripheral blood. The J gene is TRBJ1-1, the V gene TRBV6-5; 10 bases fit TRBD1. This receptor was identified in a woman aged 60-75 years with active or convalescent COVID-19. The CDR3 reads CASSYGTGVTEAFF. CDR3 nucleotide sequence: TGTGCCAGCAGTTACGGGACAGGGGTAACTGAAGCTTTCTTT.